This is a list of T cell receptor beta chains from one sample in a study of metastatic and nonmetastatic thyroid tumors. TCRdb reanalyzed the PCR reads with MiXCR. The sample comprises about 41,000 clones, approximately 25% of which are singletons, and around 15% rests with the top ten. The sequenced material came from tumor tissue. These receptors all come from a female donor with papillary thyroid cancer or a benign thyroid nodule (not recorded which). Some clones in this sample may be carry-over from other donors' samples. CDR3s include the opening cysteine and the closing phenylalanine or tryptophan. A D gene is named only where the DNA matches it firmly. The listing skips clone size in some rows; elsewhere it reads once, few, many or a size class.

J	D	V	size	CDR3	DNA
TRBJ2-7	.	TRBV20-1	.	CSAGVGSGPSYEQYF	TGCAGTGCTGGGGTTGGGAGCGGGCCCTCCTACGAGCAGTACTTC
TRBJ1-2	TRBD1	TRBV20-1	.	CSARDQGWTGVNYGYTF	TGCAGTGCTAGAGATCAAGGCTGGACAGGAGTTAACTATGGCTACACCTTC
TRBJ2-5	.	TRBV6-1	many	CASSEAGGEQETQYF	TGTGCCAGCAGTGAGGCCGGTGGGGAGCAAGAGACCCAGTACTTC
TRBJ1-1	.	TRBV6-1	.	CASSDDGYTEAFF	TGTGCCAGCAGTGACGACGGGTACACTGAAGCTTTCTTT
TRBJ2-7	.	TRBV5-1	.	CASSSDDTSYEQYF	TGCGCCAGCAGCTCGGATGACACTTCCTACGAGCAGTACTTC
TRBJ2-7	TRBD1	TRBV27	few	CASSLTGAHEQYF	TGTGCCAGCAGCCTGACAGGGGCCCACGAGCAGTACTTC
TRBJ2-3	.	TRBV2	many	CASSLASGGTDTQYF	TGTGCCAGCAGCTTGGCTAGTGGAGGGACAGATACGCAGTATTTT
TRBJ1-1	TRBD1	TRBV7-9	.	CASSLDRATEAFF	TGTGCCAGCAGCCTGGACAGGGCCACTGAAGCTTTCTTT
TRBJ2-2	TRBD2	TRBV4-2	many	CASSAPSGGGITGELFF	TGTGCCAGCAGCGCCCCTAGCGGGGGGGGTATTACCGGGGAGCTGTTTTTT
TRBJ2-7	.	TRBV11-3	.	CASSLGGSYEQYF	TGTGCCAGCAGCTTAGGGGGCTCCTACGAGCAGTACTTC
TRBJ2-5	TRBD1	TRBV27	.	CASSFGDRQETQYF	TGTGCCAGCAGTTTTGGGGACAGGCAAGAGACCCAGTACTTC
TRBJ2-1	TRBD1	TRBV7-6	.	CASSSRGRGQGEYNEQFF	TGTGCCAGCAGCTCCCGGGGGAGGGGACAGGGCGAATACAATGAGCAGTTCTTC
TRBJ2-5	.	TRBV20-1	.	CSAGKSAEETQYF	TGCAGTGCTGGTAAATCGGCCGAAGAGACCCAGTACTTC
TRBJ2-7	.	TRBV2	many	CASSEDRVAYEQYF	TGTGCCAGCAGTGAAGACAGGGTGGCCTACGAGCAGTACTTC
TRBJ2-7	TRBD1	TRBV5-1	.	CASSMGQGGGYEQYF	TGCGCCAGCAGCATGGGACAGGGCGGCGGCTACGAGCAGTACTTC
TRBJ1-2	.	TRBV6-1	few	CASSRRDNSNYGYTF	TGTGCCAGCAGTCGAAGGGACAACTCAAACTATGGCTACACCTTC
TRBJ2-7	.	TRBV11-2	many	CASSQPTGRSYEQYF	TGTGCCAGCAGCCAACCGACAGGCCGCTCCTACGAGCAGTACTTC
TRBJ1-6	.	TRBV5-4	many	CASSLRDINPPLHF	TGTGCCAGCAGCTTAAGGGACATTAATCCACCCCTCCACTTT
TRBJ2-2	.	TRBV6-1	.	CASSESGRGYTGELFF	TGTGCCAGCAGTGAATCAGGGAGGGGGTACACCGGGGAGCTGTTTTTT
TRBJ1-2	.	TRBV5-1	once	CASSLGGTGYTF	TGCGCCAGCAGCTTGGGGGGAACTGGCTACACCTTC
TRBJ1-2	.	TRBV10-3	many	CAISERGVEGGYTF	TGTGCCATCAGTGAGCGGGGGGTCGAGGGAGGCTACACCTTC
TRBJ1-6	.	TRBV4-3	many	CASSQVPGEKSPLHF	TGCGCCAGCAGCCAAGTGCCAGGGGAAAAATCACCCCTCCACTTT
TRBJ2-2	.	TRBV19	many	CASSIKAAGELFF	TGTGCCAGTAGTATAAAAGCTGCCGGGGAGCTGTTTTTT
TRBJ2-1	TRBD2	TRBV5-1	few	CASSELAGGGNEQFF	TGCGCCAGCAGCGAACTAGCGGGAGGTGGTAATGAGCAGTTCTTC
TRBJ1-3	TRBD1	TRBV5-1	few	CASSSRTGETNTIYF	TGCGCCAGCAGCTCCAGGACAGGCGAGACAAACACCATATATTTT
TRBJ2-7	TRBD2	TRBV6-5	many	CASSLNPWSGGTRSYEQYF	TGTGCCAGCAGTCTGAACCCTTGGAGCGGGGGGACGCGCTCCTACGAGCAGTACTTC
TRBJ1-1	.	TRBV28	few	CASSFGGQGTEAFF	TGTGCCAGCAGTTTTGGGGGGCAGGGGACTGAAGCTTTCTTT
TRBJ2-2	TRBD1	TRBV20-1	many	CSARDQRTGGSGELFF	TGCAGTGCTAGAGATCAAAGGACAGGGGGGTCCGGGGAGCTGTTTTTT
TRBJ1-3	.	TRBV3-1	many	CASSRSGNTIYF	TGTGCCAGCAGCCGGTCTGGAAACACCATATATTTT
TRBJ2-7	TRBD2	TRBV5-1	few	CASSLGLAGGVLEEQYF	TGCGCCAGCAGCTTAGGACTAGCGGGAGGGGTTTTAGAGGAGCAGTACTTC
TRBJ1-4	TRBD1	TRBV20-1	many	CSARERGQQDEKLFF	TGCAGTGCTAGAGAGCGGGGACAGCAAGATGAAAAACTGTTTTTT
TRBJ2-1	.	TRBV12-3/TRBV12-4	many	CASSLGGVYNEQFF	TGTGCCAGCAGTTTAGGGGGCGTATACAATGAGCAGTTCTTC
TRBJ2-3	TRBD2	TRBV20-1	.	CSARDPLAGGITSTDTQYF	TGCAGTGCTAGAGATCCTCTAGCGGGAGGGATTACTAGCACAGATACGCAGTATTTT
TRBJ2-3	TRBD2	TRBV19	many	CASSIRLAGGRDTQYF	TGTGCCAGTAGTATAAGACTAGCGGGGGGCAGAGATACGCAGTATTTT
TRBJ2-3	.	TRBV7-2	.	CASSLGRGRYTDTQYF	TGTGCCAGCAGCTTAGGGCGGGGGCGTTACACAGATACGCAGTATTTT
TRBJ2-5	TRBD2	TRBV7-2	many	CASSPSGGETQYF	TGTGCCAGCAGCCCTAGCGGGGGAGAGACCCAGTACTTC
TRBJ2-3	.	TRBV28	.	CASSLPFAGTDTQYF	TGTGCCAGCAGTTTACCCTTTGCCGGCACAGATACGCAGTATTTT
TRBJ1-5	.	TRBV2	.	CASSERDFYSNQPQHF	TGTGCCAGCAGCGAACGGGACTTCTATAGCAATCAGCCCCAGCATTTT
TRBJ1-3	.	TRBV5-1	.	CASSPTGFGNTIYF	TGCGCCAGCAGTCCGACAGGCTTTGGAAACACCATATATTTT
TRBJ1-5	TRBD1	TRBV2	many	CASSGQGFNQPQHF	TGTGCCAGCAGCGGACAGGGGTTCAATCAGCCCCAGCATTTT
TRBJ2-3	TRBD2	TRBV4-1	once	CASIQWTSGGASTDTQYF	TGCGCCAGCATCCAATGGACTAGCGGGGGTGCTAGCACGGATACGCAGTATTTT
TRBJ2-5	.	TRBV2	few	CASSDISQKTQYF	TGTGCCAGCAGTGATATTAGTCAGAAGACCCAGTACTTC
TRBJ2-1	.	TRBV9	many	CASSVTNPPYNEQFF	TGTGCCAGCAGCGTAACTAACCCTCCCTACAATGAGCAGTTCTTC
TRBJ1-3	TRBD1	TRBV3-1	medium-sized	CASSTGQAAVGNTIYF	TGTGCCAGCAGTACTGGACAGGCCGCTGTCGGAAACACCATATATTTT
TRBJ2-7	TRBD2	TRBV29-1	many	CSAILAGLSYEQYF	TGCAGCGCCATACTAGCGGGGTTATCCTACGAGCAGTACTTC
TRBJ2-1	TRBD2	TRBV6-1	few	CASRRAGPSYNEQFF	TGTGCCAGCAGACGAGCGGGACCCTCCTACAATGAGCAGTTCTTC
TRBJ2-5	.	TRBV9	many	CASSPRTAEETQYF	TGTGCCAGCAGCCCCCGCACAGCAGAAGAGACCCAGTACTTC
TRBJ2-7	TRBD1	TRBV2	.	CASRYDRGSYEQYF	TGTGCCAGCAGATACGACAGGGGCTCCTACGAGCAGTACTTC
TRBJ2-1	TRBD2	TRBV7-8	many	CASSLGPSGDYNEQFF	TGTGCCAGCAGCTTAGGTCCTAGCGGGGACTACAATGAGCAGTTCTTC